The rows below give T cell receptor beta chains drawn from one sample of a study of cytomegalovirus exposure and HLA in healthy donors. The protocol was immunoSEQ multiplex PCR, while the TCRdb copy is restricted to in-frame clones and leaves out a portion. The sample includes 68,000 or so clones, approximately 97% seen only once; the top ten take 2.4%. Source material: PBMCs. These receptors were obtained from a man in his late teens or twenties in good health and CMV-seronegative. The CDR3 runs from the conserved cysteine through the conserved F or W. The D gene is left open where the match is weak. The size field is filled for only some rows; it gives once, few, many or a size class.

>-|TRBV6-1|once|TRBJ1-3
TGTGCCAGCAGTGTGACTTCTGACGGGGGTGGAAACACCATATATTTT
CASSVTSDGGGNTIYF
>TRBD1|TRBV11-2|-|TRBJ1-1
TGTGCCAGCAGCCCGAGGACAGGAAGTGGGACTGAAGCTTTCTTT
CASSPRTGSGTEAFF
>TRBD2|TRBV25-1|-|TRBJ2-5
TGTGCCAGCAGTGGACAGTCGGGGGGTCAAGAGACCCAGTACTTC
CASSGQSGGQETQYF
>TRBD1|TRBV4-1|-|TRBJ1-6
TGCGCCAGCAGCCATTGGACAGGTGTAAATTCACCCCTCCACTTT
CASSHWTGVNSPLHF
>TRBD1|TRBV5-4|-|TRBJ1-3
TGTGCCAGCAGCTCACAGGGGATATCTGGAAACACCATATATTTT
CASSSQGISGNTIYF
>-|TRBV5-6|-|TRBJ1-1
TGTGCCAGCAGCACACAGCCATCTGAAGCTTTCTTT
CASSTQPSEAFF
>TRBD1|TRBV10-2|-|TRBJ1-2
TGCGCCAGCAGTGAACCGGACAGGGTTTACTATGGCTACACCTTC
CASSEPDRVYYGYTF
>-|TRBV28|-|TRBJ2-7
TGTGCCAGCAGTTTACCCCTCGACGAGCAGTACTTC
CASSLPLDEQYF
>-|TRBV28|-|TRBJ1-1
TGTGCCAGCAGCCCTCCCGGGATGAACACTGAAGCTTTCTTT
CASSPPGMNTEAFF
>TRBD2|TRBV6-5|-|TRBJ2-7
TGTGCCAGCAGCGTCGGACTAGCGGGAGTCGAGCAGTACTTC
CASSVGLAGVEQYF
>-|TRBV5-6|-|TRBJ1-1
TGTGCCAGCAGCAGAGCGGAAACTGAAGCTTTCTTT
CASSRAETEAFF
>TRBD1|TRBV11-2|-|TRBJ1-5
TGTGCCAGCAGCCGGACAGGGGAGGGACAGCCCCAGCATTTT
CASSRTGEGQPQHF
>TRBD1|TRBV19|-|TRBJ1-1
TGTGCCAGTATGTTTGCTAGGACAGGGGGAAACACTGAAGCTTTCTTT
CASMFARTGGNTEAFF
>TRBD1|TRBV28|-|TRBJ1-4
TGTGCCAGCTCACAACTGGGGACAGGGGACGAAAAACTGTTTTTT
CASSQLGTGDEKLFF
>TRBD1|TRBV14|-|TRBJ1-2
TGTGCCAGCAGCCAAGTATGGACAGGGGGCCCCTATGGCTACACCTTC
CASSQVWTGGPYGYTF
>TRBD1|TRBV6-5|-|TRBJ1-1
TGTGCCAGCAGACAGGGGATGCAAGGTGAAGCTTTCTTT
CASRQGMQGEAFF
>-|TRBV28|-|TRBJ2-7
TGTGCCAGCAGTTTAAAGGGAGCTACCTACGAGCAGTACTTC
CASSLKGATYEQYF
>-|TRBV30|-|TRBJ1-2
TGTGCCTGGAGTGTACTTGCGAGCTGGGGCTACACCTTC
CAWSVLASWGYTF
>-|TRBV6-6|once|TRBJ1-1
TGTGCCAGCAGTTACGCTCAGTTATGGAACACTGAAGCTTTCTTT
CASSYAQLWNTEAFF
>-|TRBV5-5|-|TRBJ1-2
TGTGCCAGCAGCTTGCCGACACAGGGTCCCTATGGCTACACCTTC
CASSLPTQGPYGYTF
>-|TRBV18|-|TRBJ2-1
TGTGCCAGCTCACCAGCGGACACTCGAACCTACAATGAGCAGTTCTTC
CASSPADTRTYNEQFF
>TRBD1|TRBV28|-|TRBJ1-2
TGTGCCAGCAGTCCCCTAAGGGACAGGGTCGCTAGTGGCTACACCTTC
CASSPLRDRVASGYTF
>-|TRBV13|-|TRBJ1-1
TGTGCCAGCAGCTTATCCTACACTGAAGCTTTCTTT
CASSLSYTEAFF
>TRBD1|TRBV5-4|-|TRBJ2-3
TGTGCCAGCAGCCCTGGACAGGAGCTGGGCGATACGCAGTATTTT
CASSPGQELGDTQYF
>-|TRBV27|-|TRBJ2-1
TGTGCCAGCAGTCAGACAAATTCGGAGCAGTTCTTC
CASSQTNSEQFF
>TRBD1|TRBV28|-|TRBJ1-6
TGTGCCAGCATCGCCGGGACAGGACAATATTCACCCCTCCACTTT
CASIAGTGQYSPLHF
>-|TRBV18|-|TRBJ1-1
TGTGCCAGCTCACCGGCGACAGTTTTGGGGCAGAACACTGAAGCTTTCTTT
CASSPATVLGQNTEAFF
>TRBD2|TRBV18|-|TRBJ2-1
TGTGCCAGCTCCCTCGGGGGGGGATCAGTAAATGAGCAGTTCTTC
CASSLGGGSVNEQFF
>TRBD2|TRBV28|once|TRBJ2-7
TGTGCCAACTTAGGGGTTGGACTAGCGGAAACCACCAGAAACTACGAGCAGTACTTC
CANLGVGLAETTRNYEQYF
>-|TRBV15|-|TRBJ1-2
TGTGCCACCAGCAGAGATTGGCGGAAAAACTATGGCTACACCTTC
CATSRDWRKNYGYTF
>-|TRBV28|-|TRBJ2-7
TGTGCCAGCAGTTCTCAGGGGCAGGGGAAAGCCTACGAGCAGTACTTC
CASSSQGQGKAYEQYF
>TRBD1|TRBV2|-|TRBJ1-1
TGTGCCAGCAGTGCCGACAGGGGGGCGAACACTGAAGCTTTCTTT
CASSADRGANTEAFF
>TRBD1|TRBV29-1|-|TRBJ1-3
TGCAGCGCTAGACAGGGAACCTCTGGAAACACCATATATTTT
CSARQGTSGNTIYF
>TRBD1|TRBV7-2|-|TRBJ1-5
TGTGCCAGCAGCTTAGATTCAGGGGGCATCGGTCAGCCCCAGCATTTT
CASSLDSGGIGQPQHF
>-|TRBV27|-|TRBJ1-2
TGTGCCAGCAGACTGACAGATGACTATGGCTACACCTTC
CASRLTDDYGYTF
>TRBD2|TRBV30|-|TRBJ2-1
TGTGCCTGGAGTCCCAATACTAGCGGGGGACAGTTCTTC
CAWSPNTSGGQFF
>TRBD1|TRBV7-9|-|TRBJ1-2
TGTGCCAGCAGCAAAACGGGACAGGGGGGGAGTGGCTACACCTTC
CASSKTGQGGSGYTF
>-|TRBV9|-|TRBJ2-2
TGTGCCAGCAGCGCAGCGGGTTTGAACACCGGGGAGCTGTTTTTT
CASSAAGLNTGELFF
>-|TRBV28|once|TRBJ1-1
TGTGCCAGCAGCGAAGGGGATAGGAGGAACACTGAAGCTTTCTTT
CASSEGDRRNTEAFF
>-|TRBV6-6|-|TRBJ2-7
TGTGCCAGCACCCTGGGACAACTTCCCGAGCAGTACTTC
CASTLGQLPEQYF